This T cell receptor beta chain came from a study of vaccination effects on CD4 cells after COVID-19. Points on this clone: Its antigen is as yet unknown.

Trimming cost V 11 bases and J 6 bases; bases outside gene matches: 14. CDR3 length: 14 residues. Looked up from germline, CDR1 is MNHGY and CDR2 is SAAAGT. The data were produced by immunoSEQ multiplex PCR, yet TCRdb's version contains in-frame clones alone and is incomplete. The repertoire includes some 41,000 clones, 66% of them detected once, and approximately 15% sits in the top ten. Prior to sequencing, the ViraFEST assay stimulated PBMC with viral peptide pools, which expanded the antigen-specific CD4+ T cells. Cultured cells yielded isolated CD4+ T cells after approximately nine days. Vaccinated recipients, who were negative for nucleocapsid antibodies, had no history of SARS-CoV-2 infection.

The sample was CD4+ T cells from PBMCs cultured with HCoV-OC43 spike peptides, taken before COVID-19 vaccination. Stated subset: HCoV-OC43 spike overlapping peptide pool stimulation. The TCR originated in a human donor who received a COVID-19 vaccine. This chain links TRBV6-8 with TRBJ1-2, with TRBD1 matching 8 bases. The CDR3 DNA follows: TGTGCCCTCCGACGGGGGGACAGGTTACATGGCTACACCTTC. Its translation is CALRRGDRLHGYTF.